This T cell receptor (beta chain) was recovered during a study of control samples from healthy donors and cancer patients (dated by TCRdb to 2020 to 2022). Of note for this clone: The specificity of this receptor is unknown. No quality values exist for individual bases; no much larger clone is one base distant.

Libraries were built with the immunoSEQ multiplex PCR assay. Not all clones reach the TCRdb copy of this immuneACCESS table, which keeps in-frame sequences only. Checked studies attribute under half of the gap to unresolved V genes and leave the rest unexplained. In this sample the table shows approximately 150,000 clones, just over 85% of which occur a single time. More than 1.5% of the sample comes from the top ten. The V and J ends are trimmed by 6 bases and 7 bases, leaving 12 bases between them. CDR1 MNHNY and CDR2 SVGAGI are derived from the germline V gene (reference sequence). From cysteine to phenylalanine, the CDR3 is 12 amino acids long. Only the CDR3 portion is preserved as DNA: 36 bases, with reading frame beginning at the first base.

The TCR comes from a young man in good health. In this chain, TRBV6-6 is recombined with TRBJ1-2; TRBD1 is possibly the D segment (5 matching bases). The sequenced sample was blood. The CDR3 protein is CASSPHGGGYTF. The DNA sequence is as follows: TGTGCCAGCAGCCCCCATGGGGGTGGCTACACCTTC.